These 13 T cell receptor beta chains were sequenced from one sample in a study of T cells in Graves' hyperthyroidism and ophthalmopathy. TCR beta CDR3 regions were amplified from RNA transcripts. The HTBI primer set was used in a first-round RT-PCR of the TCR CDR3. MiXCR, run by TCRdb on the multiplex PCR reads, gives a single entry per CDR3 protein. The repertoire has 550,000 to 800,000 distinct CDR3 sequences, 16% of them found once; the top ten carry around 8%. Sequencing used blood. These receptors all stem from a man between 18 and 29 years old with Graves' hyperthyroidism.

This clonotype was counted a few times. The chain is built from TRBV28 and TRBJ2-7; D possibly corresponds to TRBD1 (5 bases). The CDR3 spans 14 residues. Germline V gene sequence: CDR1 MDHEN, CDR2 SYDVKM. The V end was cut by 2 bases, the J end by 0 bases, with 8 bases between. The CDR3 loop reads CASSLTTDSYEQYF. The CDR3 nucleotides read TGTGCCAGCAGTTTAACGACAGACTCCTACGAGCAGTACTTC.

J is TRBJ2-1 and V is TRBV5-6; 11 nucleotides agree with TRBD2. The CDR3 loop spans 15 amino acids. V lost 4 bases, J lost 6 bases, and 6 bases stayed unmatched. The germline gives CDR1 SGHDT, CDR2 YYEEEE. The CDR3 DNA reads as TGTGCCAGCAGCCCGACTAGCGGGATCCCCAATGAGCAGTTCTTC. Its protein is CASSPTSGIPNEQFF.

This clonotype was picked up many times. The chain recombines TRBV28 with TRBJ2-7, with 9 positions matching TRBD1. This CDR3 region has 18 residues. Germline trimming cut 3 bases from V and 3 bases from J; bases unmatched to any gene: 15. The germline CDR1 and CDR2 sequences are MDHEN and SYDVKM. CDR3 protein: CASSFPTQQGAKFYEQYF. The CDR3 nucleotides are TGTGCCAGCAGTTTCCCCACCCAACAGGGGGCGAAATTCTACGAGCAGTACTTC. Based on the CDR3 plus reference TRBV28 and TRBJ2-7, the full variable domain is DVKVTQSSRYLVKRTGEKVFLECVQDMDHENMFWYRQDPGLGLRLIYFSYDVKMKEKGDIPEGYSVSREKKERFSLILESASTNQTSMYLCASSFPTQQGAKFYEQYFGPGTRLTVT.

This clonotype has ten or more counts. The chain is built from TRBV28 and TRBJ2-2; the match to TRBD2 covers 9 bases. The CDR3 covers 14 residues. V gave up 6 bases and J gave up 1 base; unmatched junction bases: 0. The V gene's germline CDR1 is MDHEN and CDR2 SYDVKM. The CDR3 here is CASRLAGNTGELFF. CDR3 in DNA: TGTGCCAGCAGACTAGCGGGGAACACCGGGGAGCTGTTTTTT.

This clonotype occurred a few times. The rearrangement links TRBV12-5 to TRBJ1-2; D might be TRBD1 (5 bases). The germline V gene encodes CDR1 LGHNT and CDR2 FRNRAP. This CDR3 has 14 amino acids. The ends were cut back, 6 bases at V and 3 bases at J, with 14 bases in the middle. CDR3 amino acids: CASGVGVLDYGYTF. The CDR3, as DNA: TGTGCTAGTGGCGTGGGGGTTTTGGACTATGGCTACACCTTC.

This clonotype has more than one count but fewer than ten. The chain has TRBV29-1 and TRBJ2-7; TRBD2 aligns across 13 bases. The V segment lost 5 bases and the J segment 2 bases; nucleotides outside the gene matches: 3. The CDR3 totals 14 residues. The V gene's germline CDR1 is SQVTM and CDR2 ANQGSEA. DNA of the CDR3: TGCAGCGTTACAGGGACTAGCGGGACCTACGAGCAGTACTTC. It codes for CSVTGTSGTYEQYF.

This clonotype was observed at least ten times. The V call is TRBV9, the J call TRBJ2-5; no clear D. This CDR3 is 14 amino acids long. The germline gives CDR1 SGDLS, CDR2 YYNGEE. V lost 3 bases and J lost 5, with 14 bases in between. For the CDR3, the DNA is TGTGCCAGCAGCGCGGCAAACCAAGGGGAGACCCAGTACTTC. This gives the protein CASSAANQGETQYF.

This clonotype occurred many times. The J gene is TRBJ1-1, the V gene TRBV2; D uncertain. Germline CDR1 reads SNHLY; CDR2 reads FYNNEI. This CDR3 is built from 13 residues. Trimming pared 4 bases from V and 2 bases from J, leaving 8 bases between. The CDR3: CASSVRHNTEAFF. In DNA form, the CDR3 reads TGTGCCAGCAGTGTACGGCACAACACTGAAGCTTTCTTT.

This clonotype was observed at least ten times. J is TRBJ2-1 and V is TRBV11-3, with 8 bases identical to TRBD2. The CDR3 sequence is 15 residues long. Germline-derived CDR1 and CDR2 are SGHNT and YENEEA. Trimming removed 5 bases from V and 3 bases from J; junction bases left unmatched: 6. CDR3 loop: CASSETSGDYNEQFF. In DNA, the CDR3 is TGTGCCAGCAGCGAAACTAGCGGAGACTACAATGAGCAGTTCTTC.

The V call is TRBV7-9, the J call TRBJ2-7; D perhaps matches TRBD1 (5 bases). Trimming left V 5 bases short and J 5 bases short, with 16 bases between. CDR1 and CDR2 (germline): SEHNR, FQNEAQ (reference sequence). This CDR3 has 14 residues. CDR3 bases: TGTGCCAGCAGCCCAAGACAGTCTTCCCACGAGCAGTACTTC. Its protein is CASSPRQSSHEQYF.

This clonotype was counted only a few times. The chain carries TRBV20-1 and TRBJ1-5, with D unresolved. CDR3 length: 12 amino acids. The germline V gene encodes CDR1 DFQATT and CDR2 SNEGSKA (reference sequence). The V end was cut by 0 bases, the J end by 7 bases, with 7 bases between. The CDR3 nucleotides are TGCAGTGCTAGAGAGGGAGAACAGCCCCAGCATTTT. It yields the protein CSAREGEQPQHF.

The table lists this clonotype with many counts. V gene TRBV12-3 or TRBV12-4 combines with J gene TRBJ1-1; D remains ambiguous. The V and J ends lost 5 bases and 1 base respectively, with 8 bases between them. The CDR3 loop spans 13 amino acids. The CDR3 sequence: CASSLVANTEAFF. CDR3 nucleotide sequence: TGTGCCAGCAGTCTAGTGGCGAACACTGAAGCTTTCTTT.

The sample holds many counts of this clonotype. The J gene is TRBJ2-1, the V gene TRBV7-7; D call uncertain. Trimming left V 7 bases short and J 9 bases short, with 19 bases between. The CDR3 sequence is 14 residues long. Per the germline V gene, CDR1 is SSHAT and CDR2 is FNYEAQ (reference sequence). DNA for the CDR3: TGTGCCAGCACCGACGAGGCACGATTATTTGAGCAGTTCTTC. This translates into CASTDEARLFEQFF.